These 29 T cell receptor beta chains came from one sample sequenced in a study. MiXCR, applied by TCRdb to the RT-PCR reads, yields one record per CDR3 protein. The sample lists 550,000 to 750,000 distinct CDR3 sequences; more than 13% were seen once. Sequencing input: memory CD4+ T cells from blood. The receptors were sampled from a female donor in good health, serving as a healthy control.

The CDR3 region has the DNA TGCGCCAGCACACGAATGTCAACTAATGAAAAACTGTTTTTT. Protein: CASTRMSTNEKLFF. V usage is TRBV5-1 and J usage is TRBJ1-4; D not certain. The CDR3 is 14 amino acids. V was shortened by 6 bases and J by 0 bases, with 9 bases between the two germline ends. Germline V gene lookup returns CDR1 SGHRS and CDR2 YFSETQ.

This chain connects TRBV14 to TRBJ2-1; perhaps TRBD2 as D (5 bases). Looked up from germline, CDR1 is SGHDN and CDR2 is FVKESK. Trimming pared 1 base from V and 4 bases from J, leaving 8 bases between. The CDR3 contains 14 residues. The chain's CDR3 is CASSQGTGYNEQFF. The CDR3 bases are TGTGCCAGCAGCCAAGGAACGGGGTACAATGAGCAGTTCTTC.

Details on this clonotype: A single base separates this from a much larger clone, so it may be a read error. The chain recombines TRBV6-5 with TRBJ1-1; TRBD1 is a possible D gene (6 bases). V lost 6 bases and J 6 bases, leaving 17 bases between the germline ends. The germline V gene encodes CDR1 MNHEY and CDR2 SVGAGI. The CDR3 sequence is 14 residues long. The CDR3 region has the DNA TGTGCCAGCAGGCCGGCGGGGGCAAACGCTGAAGCTTTCTTT. Encoded protein: CASRPAGANAEAFF.

This clonotype was picked up a small number of times. The chain uses TRBV5-5 and TRBJ2-3, with a tentative D call TRBD2 (7 bases). Trimming stripped 4 bases from V and 2 bases from J, with 14 bases between. The CDR3 is 15 amino acids. The germline V gene has CDR1 SGHKS and CDR2 YYEKEE (reference sequence). This chain's CDR3 is CASSGGASFTDTQYF. CDR3 DNA: TGTGCCAGCAGCGGGGGGGCGTCGTTCACAGATACGCAGTATTTT.

This clonotype was seen ten or more times. The rearrangement links TRBV27 to TRBJ2-7; 15 nucleotides line up with TRBD2. Germline V gene sequence: CDR1 MNHEY, CDR2 SMNVEV (reference sequence). V was clipped by 9 bases and J by 0 bases; unmatched bases: 6. CDR3 length: 16 amino acids. The CDR3 sequence is CARPGLAGGNSYEQYF. In nucleotides, the CDR3 is TGTGCCAGACCGGGACTAGCGGGAGGAAACTCCTACGAGCAGTACTTC.

This clonotype appeared a few times. The chain has TRBV20-1 and TRBJ2-7, with D perhaps being TRBD1 or TRBD2 (5 bases each). The CDR3 has 15 residues. CDR1 DFQATT and CDR2 SNEGSKA come from the germline V gene (reference sequence). V was cut by 0 bases and J by 9 bases, with 21 bases left in between. The CDR3 bases are TGCAGTGCTAGAGATCGAAAGGGACCCTCTACAATGCAGTACTTC. As protein: CSARDRKGPSTMQYF.

V is TRBV5-1 and J is TRBJ2-2; 9 bases line up with TRBD2. V lost 2 bases, J lost 0 bases, and 11 bases stayed unmatched. From germline, CDR1 is SGHRS and CDR2 YFSETQ. This CDR3 is 19 amino acids long. In DNA, the CDR3 is TGCGCCAGCAGCTTTGGAAGGGGAGCGGGGGGCCCGAACACCGGGGAGCTGTTTTTT. This gives the protein CASSFGRGAGGPNTGELFF.

This chain joins TRBV10-3 and TRBJ1-1; no reliable D call. Germline-derived CDR1 and CDR2 are ENHRY and SYGVKD. V dropped 6 bases and J dropped 4 bases, with 12 bases sitting between them. The CDR3 extends over 13 amino acids. CDR3 sequence reads: CAIRYAGGTEAFF. The CDR3 nucleotides read TGTGCCATCAGATATGCCGGCGGCACTGAAGCTTTCTTT.

This clonotype was seen only a few times. Here the CDR3 reads CASSLGTEVVQPQHF. The CDR3 DNA is TGTGCCAGCAGCCTCGGGACCGAGGTCGTCCAGCCCCAGCATTTT. The chain combines TRBV5-6 with TRBJ1-5; perhaps TRBD1 as D (5 bases). Germline CDR1 is SGHDT and CDR2 is YYEEEE. V was pared by 4 bases and J by 7 bases, with 18 bases between. The CDR3 totals 15 residues.

This clonotype was counted between two and nine times. V and J are TRBV18 and TRBJ2-5; D gene uncertain. Per the germline V gene, CDR1 is KGHSH and CDR2 is LQKENI. The germline V and J ends were trimmed by 3 bases and 4 bases, with 15 bases remaining between them. The CDR3 is 15 residues long. CDR3 region: CASSPLGVTGETQYF. As DNA, the CDR3 is TGTGCCAGCTCACCGCTCGGTGTGACGGGAGAGACCCAGTACTTC.

This clonotype has just a few counts. The chain carries TRBV7-3 and TRBJ2-1; 9 nucleotides match TRBD2. The CDR3 contains 15 residues. V lost 4 bases, J lost 7 bases, and 8 bases stayed unmatched. The germline gives CDR1 SGHTA, CDR2 FQGTGA. Here the CDR3 reads CASSSVPGLANEQFF. Here the CDR3 DNA reads TGTGCCAGCAGCTCAGTACCGGGACTAGCAAATGAGCAGTTCTTC. Full variable domain (rest looked up from reference TRBV7-3 and TRBJ2-1): GAGVSQTPSNKVTEKGKYVELRCDPISGHTALYWYRQSLGQGPEFLIYFQGTGAADDSGLPNDRFFAVRPEGSVSTLKIQRTERGDSAVYLCASSSVPGLANEQFFGPGTRLTVL.

CDR3 protein: CASSVGLGTNTEAFF. The CDR3, as DNA: TGTGCCAGCAGCGTAGGGCTGGGGACGAACACTGAAGCTTTCTTT. The chain recombines TRBV9 with TRBJ1-1; tentatively, D is TRBD1 (5 bases). Deletions cut 0 bases from V and 1 base from J, with 10 bases between. The CDR3 has 15 residues. Germline values: CDR1 SGDLS, CDR2 YYNGEE.

This clonotype has a handful of counts. This sequence joins TRBV2 and TRBJ2-1; 8 bases align to TRBD2. Germline loops: CDR1 SNHLY, CDR2 FYNNEI. The CDR3 loop spans 15 amino acids. Trimming removed 4 bases from V and 10 bases from J; junction bases left unmatched: 12. The CDR3 region is CASSVGTRRFREQFF. The CDR3 DNA sequence: TGTGCCAGCAGTGTGGGGACTAGGCGGTTTAGGGAGCAGTTCTTC.

The chain employs TRBV5-1 and TRBJ2-7; possible D gene TRBD1, 5 bases. V was shortened by 0 bases and J by 1 base, with 14 bases between the two germline ends. Germline values: CDR1 SGHRS, CDR2 YFSETQ. The CDR3 runs 16 residues. CDR3 loop: CASSLDPPGLSYEQYF. The CDR3 nucleotides are TGCGCCAGCAGCTTGGATCCACCAGGGCTTTCCTACGAGCAGTACTTC.

This clonotype was recorded a few times. The chain has TRBV27 and TRBJ2-5, with TRBD2 matching 13 bases. J lost 9 bases, V lost 6 bases, and 10 bases had no gene match. The CDR3 is 15 amino acids. CDR1 is MNHEY, CDR2 SMNVEV, per germline (reference sequence). In nucleotides, the CDR3 is TGTGCCAGCAGAACCGGACTAGCGGGAGCCGGGGCCCAGTACTTC. Residues: CASRTGLAGAGAQYF.

V gene TRBV24-1 combines with J gene TRBJ2-1; 12 bases match TRBD2. V was clipped by 3 bases and J by 9 bases; unmatched bases: 14. Germline values: CDR1 KGHDR, CDR2 SFDVKD. This CDR3 is 18 amino acids long. The CDR3 loop is CATSDTRTSGEVWGEQFF. As DNA, the CDR3 is TGTGCCACCAGTGATACCCGGACTAGCGGGGAGGTCTGGGGTGAGCAGTTCTTC.

This clonotype has only a few counts. The genes are TRBV6-1 and TRBJ1-3; D perhaps matches TRBD1 (5 bases). Per the germline V gene, CDR1 is MNHNS and CDR2 is SASEGT. V was shortened by 5 bases and J by 4 bases, with 15 bases between the two germline ends. This CDR3 has 15 residues. The CDR3 DNA reads as TGTGCCAGCAGTTCAAAACTGGGGGAAGGAAACACCATATATTTT. Translated, it gives CASSSKLGEGNTIYF.

As regards this clonotype: A read error may be the cause here, since a much bigger clone is one base away. CDR3 DNA: TGTGCCAGCAGTTTAGAATGGGCTAGCGGGAGGGCCGAGCTCTTC. Amino acids: CASSLEWASGRAELF. The J gene is TRBJ2-1, the V gene TRBV12-3 or TRBV12-4; 12 bases line up with TRBD2. CDR3 length: 15 amino acids.

This clonotype was seen ten or more times. One end of the junction does not line up with germline, which may come from a read error. The chain combines TRBV20-1 with TRBJ2-1; D perhaps matches TRBD1 (6 bases). CDR1 DFQATT and CDR2 SNEGSKA come from the germline V gene (reference sequence). CDR3 length equals 16 residues. The CDR3 DNA sequence: TGCAGTGCTCGAGATTGGGGGCAGATCGCCTACAATGAGCAGTTCTTC. This gives the protein CSARDWGQIAYNEQFF.

This clonotype was detected ten times or more. The CDR3 protein is CASSHLGQGKNIQYF. The CDR3 DNA reads TGTGCCAGCAGCCATCTCGGACAGGGGAAAAACATTCAGTACTTC. The chain links TRBV5-6 to TRBJ2-4; 9 bases agree with TRBD1. The CDR3 has 15 residues. V shed 4 bases and J 4 bases; nucleotides not matched to a gene: 6. CDR1 is SGHDT, CDR2 YYEEEE, per germline.

The rearrangement uses TRBV20-1 and TRBJ2-5, with D unclear. The germline gives CDR1 DFQATT, CDR2 SNEGSKA (reference sequence). V lost 3 bases, J lost 7 bases, and 15 bases lay in between. The CDR3 is 13 amino acids. Here the CDR3 DNA reads TGCAGTGCTAGCGATAGCCGGGCAGGGACCCAGTACTTC. Its protein product is CSASDSRAGTQYF.

This clonotype was seen more than once but under ten times. The V and J genes are TRBV10-3 and TRBJ2-7; TRBD1 matches 9 bases. Per germline, CDR1 ENHRY and CDR2 SYGVKD. The CDR3 covers 13 residues. V lost 4 bases and J lost 3; bases outside the gene matches: 1. CDR3 nucleotide sequence: TGTGCCATCAGTGGGGGACAGGGCTACGAGCAGTACTTC. Translating it yields CAISGGQGYEQYF.

The rearrangement links TRBV5-1 to TRBJ2-1; 15 bases fit TRBD2. The CDR3 extends over 21 amino acids. Germline trimming cut 2 bases from V and 0 bases from J; bases unmatched to any gene: 12. Germline V gene sequence: CDR1 SGHRS, CDR2 YFSETQ. The DNA for the CDR3 is TGCGCCAGCAGCTTACTTGGACTAGCGGGAGGGCCGCGAAGCTCCTACAATGAGCAGTTCTTC. This sequence encodes CASSLLGLAGGPRSSYNEQFF.

This clonotype has more than one count but fewer than ten. The chain combines TRBV20-1 with TRBJ2-7; TRBD2 is a possible D gene (5 bases). Trimming cost V 6 bases and J 2 bases, with 14 bases left between them. Per the germline V gene, CDR1 is DFQATT and CDR2 is SNEGSKA (reference sequence). The CDR3 consists of 13 residues. The DNA for the CDR3 is TGCAGTGCAGAGCTAGCTACCCCCTACGAGCAGTACTTC. It specifies CSAELATPYEQYF.

In this sample, this clonotype turned up a few times. This rearrangement joins TRBV24-1 to TRBJ2-1; D gene ambiguous. From germline, CDR1 is KGHDR and CDR2 SFDVKD. This CDR3 contains 15 residues. The V end lost 2 bases, the J end lost 9 bases, and 16 bases lay between the germline ends. The CDR3 reads CATSDSRTVSFEQFF. CDR3 coding DNA: TGTGCCACCAGTGATTCCCGGACCGTTTCGTTTGAGCAGTTCTTC.

The chain has TRBV6-6 and TRBJ1-1; D is perhaps TRBD1 (5 bases). The CDR3 covers 15 residues. Germline V gives CDR1 MNHNY, CDR2 SVGAGI (reference sequence). V lost 8 bases, J lost 1 base, and 17 bases lay in between. The CDR3 protein is CASLTGGAGNTEAFF. Written as DNA, the CDR3 is TGTGCCAGCCTGACGGGTGGGGCCGGGAACACTGAAGCTTTCTTT.

This clonotype showed up many times. The chain links TRBV7-2 to TRBJ1-5; TRBD1 aligns across 8 bases. The CDR3 runs 16 residues. Germline V CDR1 and CDR2: SGHTA, FQGNSA. The ends lost 5 bases at V and 3 bases at J; junction bases unmatched: 9. CDR3 nucleotide sequence: TGTGCCAGCAGCCAAGGACAGGGAAAACTCAATCAGCCCCAGCATTTT. It specifies CASSQGQGKLNQPQHF.

The sample holds many counts of this clonotype. The J gene is TRBJ2-3, the V gene TRBV12-3 or TRBV12-4; 7 bases align to TRBD1. The CDR3 runs to 15 residues. The V segment lost 6 bases and the J segment 2 bases; nucleotides outside the gene matches: 8. DNA of the CDR3: TGTGCCAGCAGCTCCGGGACAGAGACCACAGATACGCAGTATTTT. This codes for CASSSGTETTDTQYF.

The chain is built from TRBV18 and TRBJ1-2; 11 bases line up with TRBD1. Germline CDR1 KGHSH, CDR2 LQKENI. V lost 0 bases and J lost 5; bases outside the gene matches: 5. CDR3 length: 16 residues. The CDR3 reads CASSPPSGQGAYGYTF. DNA of the CDR3: TGTGCCAGCTCACCACCTTCAGGACAGGGGGCATATGGCTACACCTTC.